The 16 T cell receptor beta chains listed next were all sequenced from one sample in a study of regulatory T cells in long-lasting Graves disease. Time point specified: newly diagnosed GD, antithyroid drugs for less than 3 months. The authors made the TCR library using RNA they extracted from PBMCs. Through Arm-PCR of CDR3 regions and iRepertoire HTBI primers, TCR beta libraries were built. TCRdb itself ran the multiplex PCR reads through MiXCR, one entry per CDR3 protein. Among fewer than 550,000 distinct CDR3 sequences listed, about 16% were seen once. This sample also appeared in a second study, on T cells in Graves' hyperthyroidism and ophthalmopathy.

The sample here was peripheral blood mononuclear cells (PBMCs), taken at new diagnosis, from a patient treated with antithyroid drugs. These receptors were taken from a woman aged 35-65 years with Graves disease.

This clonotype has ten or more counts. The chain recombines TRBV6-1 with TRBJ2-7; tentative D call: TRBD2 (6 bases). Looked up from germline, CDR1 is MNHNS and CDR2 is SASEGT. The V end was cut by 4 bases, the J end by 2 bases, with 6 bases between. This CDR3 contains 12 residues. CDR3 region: CASSGLAYEQYF. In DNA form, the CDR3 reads TGTGCCAGCAGTGGACTAGCCTACGAGCAGTACTTC.

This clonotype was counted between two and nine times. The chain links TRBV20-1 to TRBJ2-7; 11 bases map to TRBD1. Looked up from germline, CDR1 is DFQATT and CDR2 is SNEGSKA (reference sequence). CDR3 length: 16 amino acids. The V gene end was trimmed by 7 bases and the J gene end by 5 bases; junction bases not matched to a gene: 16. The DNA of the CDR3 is TGCAGTGTCCCAACCGGGACAGGGGGAAGGAGCGACGAGCAGTACTTC. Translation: CSVPTGTGGRSDEQYF.

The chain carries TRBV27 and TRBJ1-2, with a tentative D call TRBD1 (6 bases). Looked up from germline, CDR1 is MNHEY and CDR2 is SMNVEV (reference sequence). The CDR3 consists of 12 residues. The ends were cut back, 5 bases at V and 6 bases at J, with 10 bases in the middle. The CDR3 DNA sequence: TGTGCCAGCAGTCAACAGGGCCATGGCTACACCTTC. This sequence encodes CASSQQGHGYTF.

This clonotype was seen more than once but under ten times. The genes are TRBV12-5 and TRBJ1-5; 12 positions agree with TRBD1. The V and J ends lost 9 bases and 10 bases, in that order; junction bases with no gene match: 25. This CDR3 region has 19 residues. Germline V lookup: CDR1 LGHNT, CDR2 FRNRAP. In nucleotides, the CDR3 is TGTGCTAGCGCCCGAGGGACAGGGGGCGCGGGGGGGGGAATCAGCCCCCAGCATTTT. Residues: CASARGTGGAGGGISPQHF.

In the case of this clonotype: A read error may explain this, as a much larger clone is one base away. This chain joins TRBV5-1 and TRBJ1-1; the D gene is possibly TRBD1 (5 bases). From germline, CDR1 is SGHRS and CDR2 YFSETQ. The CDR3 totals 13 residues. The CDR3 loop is CVSMGPANTEAFF. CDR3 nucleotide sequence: TGCGTCAGCATGGGGCCAGCGAACACTGAAGCTTTCTTT.

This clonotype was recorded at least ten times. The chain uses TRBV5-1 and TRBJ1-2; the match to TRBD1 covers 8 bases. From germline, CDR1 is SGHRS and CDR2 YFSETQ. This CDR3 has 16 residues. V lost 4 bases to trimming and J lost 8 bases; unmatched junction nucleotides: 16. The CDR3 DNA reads TGCGCCAGCAGCGGAGGGGACAGGCTGCGGGAATCCGGCTACACCTTC. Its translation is CASSGGDRLRESGYTF.

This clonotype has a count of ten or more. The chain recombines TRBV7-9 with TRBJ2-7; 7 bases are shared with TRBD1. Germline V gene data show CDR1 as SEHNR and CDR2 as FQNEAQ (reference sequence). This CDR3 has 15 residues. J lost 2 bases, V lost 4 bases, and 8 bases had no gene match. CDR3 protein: CASSYGDRDTYEQYF. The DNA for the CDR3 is TGTGCCAGCAGCTACGGAGACAGGGACACCTACGAGCAGTACTTC.

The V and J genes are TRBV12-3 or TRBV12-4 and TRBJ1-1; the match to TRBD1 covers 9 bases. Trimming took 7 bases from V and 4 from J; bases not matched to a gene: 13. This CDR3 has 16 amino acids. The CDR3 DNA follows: TGTGCCAGCACTGTTTCACAGGGGGCGGAGGGCACTGAAGCTTTCTTT. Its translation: CASTVSQGAEGTEAFF.

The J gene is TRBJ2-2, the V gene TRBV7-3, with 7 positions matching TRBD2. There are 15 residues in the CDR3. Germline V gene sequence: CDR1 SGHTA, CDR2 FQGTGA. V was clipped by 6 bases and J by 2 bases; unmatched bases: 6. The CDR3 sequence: CASRKAGENTGELFF. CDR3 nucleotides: TGTGCCAGCAGAAAGGCGGGGGAAAACACCGGGGAGCTGTTTTTT. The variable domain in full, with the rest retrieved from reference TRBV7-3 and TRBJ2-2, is GAGVSQTPSNKVTEKGKYVELRCDPISGHTALYWYRQSLGQGPEFLIYFQGTGAADDSGLPNDRFFAVRPEGSVSTLKIQRTERGDSAVYLCASRKAGENTGELFFGEGSRLTVL.

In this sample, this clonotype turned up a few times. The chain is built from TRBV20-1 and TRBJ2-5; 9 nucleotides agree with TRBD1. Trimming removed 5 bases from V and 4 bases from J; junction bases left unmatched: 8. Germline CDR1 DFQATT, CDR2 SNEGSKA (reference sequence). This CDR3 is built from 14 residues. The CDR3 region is CSAYYRGRRETQYF. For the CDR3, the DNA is TGCAGTGCTTACTACAGGGGGCGCAGAGAGACCCAGTACTTC.

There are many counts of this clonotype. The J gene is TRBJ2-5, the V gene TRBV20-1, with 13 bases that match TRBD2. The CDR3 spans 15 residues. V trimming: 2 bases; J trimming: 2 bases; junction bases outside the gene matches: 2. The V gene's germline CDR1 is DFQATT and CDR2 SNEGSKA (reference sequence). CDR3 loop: CSARSTSGGQETQYF. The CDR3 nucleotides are TGCAGTGCTAGATCGACTAGCGGGGGGCAAGAGACCCAGTACTTC.

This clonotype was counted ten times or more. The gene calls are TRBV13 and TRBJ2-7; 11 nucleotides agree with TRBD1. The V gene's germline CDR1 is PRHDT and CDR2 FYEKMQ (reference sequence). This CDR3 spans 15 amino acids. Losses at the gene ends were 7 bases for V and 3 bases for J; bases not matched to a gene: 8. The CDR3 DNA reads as TGTGCCAGCACTACCAAGGGACAGGGGGTCTACGAGCAGTACTTC. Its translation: CASTTKGQGVYEQYF.

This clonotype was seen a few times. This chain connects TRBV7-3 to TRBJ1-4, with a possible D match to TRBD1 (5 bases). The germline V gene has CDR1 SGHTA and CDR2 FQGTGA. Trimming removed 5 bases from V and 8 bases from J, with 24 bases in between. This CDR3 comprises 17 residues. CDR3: CASSQGKVPGWGEKLFF. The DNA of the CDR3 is TGTGCCAGCAGCCAAGGAAAGGTACCGGGATGGGGGGAAAAACTGTTTTTT.

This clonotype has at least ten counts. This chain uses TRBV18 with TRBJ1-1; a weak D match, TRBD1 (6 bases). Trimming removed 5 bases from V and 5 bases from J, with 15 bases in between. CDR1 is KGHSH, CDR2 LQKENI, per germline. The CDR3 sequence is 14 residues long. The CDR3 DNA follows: TGTGCCAGCTCATCCCCCAGGGGAGAGACTGAAGCTTTCTTT. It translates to CASSSPRGETEAFF.

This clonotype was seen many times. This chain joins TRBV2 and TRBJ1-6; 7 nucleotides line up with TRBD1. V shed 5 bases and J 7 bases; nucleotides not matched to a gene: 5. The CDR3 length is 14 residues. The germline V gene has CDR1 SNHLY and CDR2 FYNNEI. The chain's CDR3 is CASSRDRQNSPLHF. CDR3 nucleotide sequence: TGTGCCAGCAGTAGGGACAGACAAAATTCACCCCTCCACTTT. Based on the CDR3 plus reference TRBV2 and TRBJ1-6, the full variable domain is EPEVTQTPSHQVTQMGQEVILRCVPISNHLYFYWYRQILGQKVEFLVSFYNNEISEKSEIFDDQFSVERPDGSNFTLKIRSTKLEDSAMYFCASSRDRQNSPLHFGNGTRLTVT.

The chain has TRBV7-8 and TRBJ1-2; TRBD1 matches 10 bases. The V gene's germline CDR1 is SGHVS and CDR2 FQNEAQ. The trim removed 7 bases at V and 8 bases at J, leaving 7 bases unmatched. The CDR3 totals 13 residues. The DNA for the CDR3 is TGTGCCAGCACCTCCCTGACAGGGGGCGGCTACACCTTC. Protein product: CASTSLTGGGYTF.